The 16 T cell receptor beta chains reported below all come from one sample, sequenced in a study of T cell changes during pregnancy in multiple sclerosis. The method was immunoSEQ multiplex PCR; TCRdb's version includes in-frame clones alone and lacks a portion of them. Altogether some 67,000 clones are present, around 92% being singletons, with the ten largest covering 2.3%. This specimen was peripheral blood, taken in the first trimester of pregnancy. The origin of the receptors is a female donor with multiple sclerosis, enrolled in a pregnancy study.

CDR3 coding DNA: TGTGCCTGGAGTGTCGGGCGGGGGGTTGGGTATGAGCAGTTCTTC. This sequence encodes CAWSVGRGVGYEQFF. The V gene is TRBV30, the J gene TRBJ2-1; 8 bases are shared with TRBD2. The CDR3 has 15 residues. CDR1 and CDR2 from the germline V gene are GTSNPN and SVGIG (reference sequence). V lost 0 bases and J lost 8; bases outside the gene matches: 9.

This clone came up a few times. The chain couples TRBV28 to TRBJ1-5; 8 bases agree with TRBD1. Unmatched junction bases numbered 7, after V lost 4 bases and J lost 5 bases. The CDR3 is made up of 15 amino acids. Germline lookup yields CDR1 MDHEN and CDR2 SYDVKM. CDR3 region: CASSSGQGRDQPQHF. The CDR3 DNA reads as TGTGCCAGCAGTTCTGGACAGGGTCGGGATCAGCCCCAGCATTTT.

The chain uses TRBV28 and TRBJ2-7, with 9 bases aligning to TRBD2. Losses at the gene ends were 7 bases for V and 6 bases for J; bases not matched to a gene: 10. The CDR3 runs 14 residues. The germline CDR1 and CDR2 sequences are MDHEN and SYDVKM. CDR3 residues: CASTISGGVGEQYF. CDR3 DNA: TGTGCCAGCACCATTAGCGGGGGAGTAGGCGAGCAGTACTTC.

The CDR3 sequence is CSATDRRNSYEQYF. In DNA, the CDR3 is TGCAGCGCCACGGACAGACGTAACTCCTACGAGCAGTACTTC. This rearrangement joins TRBV29-1 to TRBJ2-7; tentatively, D is TRBD1 (6 bases). V was clipped by 7 bases and J by 0 bases, with 16 bases between them. The CDR3 contains 14 residues. Per the germline V gene, CDR1 is SQVTM and CDR2 is ANQGSEA.

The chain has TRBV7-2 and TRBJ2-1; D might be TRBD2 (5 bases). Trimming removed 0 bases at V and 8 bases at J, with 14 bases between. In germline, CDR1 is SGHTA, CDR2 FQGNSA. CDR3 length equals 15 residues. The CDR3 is CASSLALWGVDEQFF. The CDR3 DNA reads TGTGCCAGCAGCTTAGCGCTATGGGGAGTAGATGAGCAGTTCTTC.

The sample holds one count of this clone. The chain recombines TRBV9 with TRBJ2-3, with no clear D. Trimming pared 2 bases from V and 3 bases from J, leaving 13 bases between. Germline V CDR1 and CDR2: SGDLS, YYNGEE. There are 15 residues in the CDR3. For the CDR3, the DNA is TGTGCCAGCAGCGTCGCGGTCATTCCTACAGATACGCAGTATTTT. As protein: CASSVAVIPTDTQYF.

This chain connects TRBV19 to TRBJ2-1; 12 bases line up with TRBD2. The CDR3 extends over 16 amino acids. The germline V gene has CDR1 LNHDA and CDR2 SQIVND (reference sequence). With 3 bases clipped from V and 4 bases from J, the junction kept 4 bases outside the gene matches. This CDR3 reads CASSIRLAGAYNEQFF. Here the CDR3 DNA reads TGTGCCAGTAGTATTAGACTAGCGGGGGCATACAATGAGCAGTTCTTC. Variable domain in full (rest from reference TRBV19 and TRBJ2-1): DGGITQSPKYLFRKEGQNVTLSCEQNLNHDAMYWYRQDPGQGLRLIYYSQIVNDFQKGDIAEGYSVSREKKESFPLTVTSAQKNPTAFYLCASSIRLAGAYNEQFFGPGTRLTVL.

CDR3 in DNA: TGTGCCAGTACTCCCGGGACAGGGGGAGGCTACAATGAGCAGTTCTTC. Translating it yields CASTPGTGGGYNEQFF. V is TRBV19 and J is TRBJ2-1; 11 bases are shared with TRBD1. Germline CDR1 and CDR2: LNHDA and SQIVND (reference sequence). V was pared by 7 bases and J by 3 bases, with 8 bases of the junction left unmatched. The CDR3 consists of 16 residues.

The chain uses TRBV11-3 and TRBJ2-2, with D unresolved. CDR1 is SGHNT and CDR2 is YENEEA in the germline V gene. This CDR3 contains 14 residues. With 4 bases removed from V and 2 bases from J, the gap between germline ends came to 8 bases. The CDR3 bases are TGTGCCAGCAGCTCCGCGACAAACACCGGGGAGCTGTTTTTT. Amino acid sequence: CASSSATNTGELFF.

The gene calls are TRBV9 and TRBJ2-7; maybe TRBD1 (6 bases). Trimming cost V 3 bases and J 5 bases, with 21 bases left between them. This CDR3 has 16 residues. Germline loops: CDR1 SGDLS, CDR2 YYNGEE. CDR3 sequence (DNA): TGTGCCAGCAGCGCAAAGGCAGGGGATGCCTGGGACGAGCAGTACTTC. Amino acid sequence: CASSAKAGDAWDEQYF.

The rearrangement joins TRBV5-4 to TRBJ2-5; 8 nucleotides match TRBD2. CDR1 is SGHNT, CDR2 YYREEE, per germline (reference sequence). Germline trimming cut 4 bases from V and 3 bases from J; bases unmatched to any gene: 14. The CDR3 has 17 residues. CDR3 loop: CASSPISGKAVEETQYF. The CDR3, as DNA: TGTGCCAGCAGCCCTATTAGCGGGAAGGCCGTCGAAGAGACCCAGTACTTC.

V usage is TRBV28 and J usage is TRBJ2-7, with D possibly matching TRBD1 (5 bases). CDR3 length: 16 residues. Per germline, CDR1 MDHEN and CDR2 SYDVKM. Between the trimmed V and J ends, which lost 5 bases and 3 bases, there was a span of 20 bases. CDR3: CASSPFSTVPGYEQYF. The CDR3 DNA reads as TGTGCCAGCAGTCCATTCTCGACAGTCCCAGGCTACGAGCAGTACTTC.

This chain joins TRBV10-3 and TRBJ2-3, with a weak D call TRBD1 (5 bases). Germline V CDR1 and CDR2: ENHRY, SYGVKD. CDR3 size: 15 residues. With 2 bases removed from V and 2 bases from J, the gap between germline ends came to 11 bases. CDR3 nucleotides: TGTGCCATCAGTGAGGGGAACAGGTACACAGATACGCAGTATTTT. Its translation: CAISEGNRYTDTQYF.

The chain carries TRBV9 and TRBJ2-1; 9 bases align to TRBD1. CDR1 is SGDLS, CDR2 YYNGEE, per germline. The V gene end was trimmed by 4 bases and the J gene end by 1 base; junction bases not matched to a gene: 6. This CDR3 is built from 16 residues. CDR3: CASSTRQGGSYNEQFF. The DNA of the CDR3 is TGTGCCAGCAGCACCCGACAGGGGGGGTCCTACAATGAGCAGTTCTTC.

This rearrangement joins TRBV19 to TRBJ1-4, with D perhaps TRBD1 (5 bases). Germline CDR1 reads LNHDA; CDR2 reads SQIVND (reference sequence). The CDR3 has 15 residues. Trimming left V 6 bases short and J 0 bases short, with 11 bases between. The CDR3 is CASSPLTATNEKLFF. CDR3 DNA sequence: TGTGCCAGTAGCCCCCTGACAGCAACTAATGAAAAACTGTTTTTT.

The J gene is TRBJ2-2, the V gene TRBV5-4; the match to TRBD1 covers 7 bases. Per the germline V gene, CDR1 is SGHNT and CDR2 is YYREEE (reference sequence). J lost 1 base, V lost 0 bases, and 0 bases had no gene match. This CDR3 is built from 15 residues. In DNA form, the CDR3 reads TGTGCCAGCAGCTTGGACAGGGGGAACACCGGGGAGCTGTTTTTT. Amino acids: CASSLDRGNTGELFF.